Listed here are 3 T cell receptor beta chains from one sample, sequenced in a study of cytomegalovirus exposure and HLA in healthy donors. Primers for the PCR totalled 60 Vbeta and 13 Jbeta. Profiling relied on immunoSEQ multiplex PCR, and the TCRdb table lists in-frame clones only, not all of them. The sample lists about 160,000 clones, roughly 82% occurring once. The sequencing sample was made of PBMCs. The origin of the receptors is a middle-aged man in good health and CMV-seropositive.

The chain carries TRBV11-2 and TRBJ2-2; tentative D call: TRBD2 (5 bases). V lost 5 bases to trimming and J lost 4 bases, with 20 bases between them. Germline assignment: CDR1 SGHAT and CDR2 FQNNGV. CDR3 size: 17 residues. The CDR3, as DNA: TGTGCCAGCAGCGAAAGGTTTGCGGGCTTAGGCACCGGGGAGCTGTTTTTT. Protein: CASSERFAGLGTGELFF.

The genes are TRBV25-1 and TRBJ1-2; D not certain. This CDR3 region has 15 residues. Germline assignment: CDR1 MGHDK and CDR2 SYGVNS. V was trimmed by 1 base and J by 1 base, leaving 10 bases between them. CDR3 residues: CASSEFKNFNYGYTF. DNA for the CDR3: TGTGCCAGCAGTGAATTTAAAAACTTTAACTATGGCTACACCTTC.

This clone was found a few times. The chain combines TRBV19 with TRBJ1-4; 10 bases fit TRBD1. Germline-derived CDR1 and CDR2 are LNHDA and SQIVND (reference sequence). The trim removed 7 bases at V and 7 bases at J, leaving 3 bases unmatched. CDR3 length equals 13 residues. CDR3: CASTDRGTEKLFF. Here the CDR3 DNA reads TGTGCCAGTACGGACAGGGGGACTGAAAAACTGTTTTTT. Full variable domain (missing parts from reference TRBV19 and TRBJ1-4): DGGITQSPKYLFRKEGQNVTLSCEQNLNHDAMYWYRQDPGQGLRLIYYSQIVNDFQKGDIAEGYSVSREKKESFPLTVTSAQKNPTAFYLCASTDRGTEKLFFGSGTQLSVL.